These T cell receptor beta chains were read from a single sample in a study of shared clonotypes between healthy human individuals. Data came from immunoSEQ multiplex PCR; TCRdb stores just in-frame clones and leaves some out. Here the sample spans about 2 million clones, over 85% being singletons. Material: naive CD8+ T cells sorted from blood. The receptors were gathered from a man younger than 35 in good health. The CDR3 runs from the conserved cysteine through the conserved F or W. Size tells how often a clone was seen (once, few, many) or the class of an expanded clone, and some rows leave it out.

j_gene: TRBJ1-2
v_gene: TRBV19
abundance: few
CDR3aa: CASSAWGQGYGYTF

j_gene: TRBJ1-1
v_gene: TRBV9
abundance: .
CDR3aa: CASSTGSSTFF

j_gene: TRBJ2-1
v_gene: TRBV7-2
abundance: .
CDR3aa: CASSATSNEQFF

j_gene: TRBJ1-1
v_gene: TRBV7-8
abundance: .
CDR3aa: CASRERRTGGSNTEAFF

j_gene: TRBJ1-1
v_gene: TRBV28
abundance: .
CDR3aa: CASSFARYTEAFF

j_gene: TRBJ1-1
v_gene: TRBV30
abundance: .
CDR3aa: CAWSVGGDTEAFF

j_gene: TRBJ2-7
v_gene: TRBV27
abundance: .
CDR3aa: CASSASSGGYEQYF

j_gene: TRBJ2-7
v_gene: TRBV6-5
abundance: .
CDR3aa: CASSKGSAYEQYF

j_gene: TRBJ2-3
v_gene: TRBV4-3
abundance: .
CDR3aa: CASSQEASGSVTDTQYF

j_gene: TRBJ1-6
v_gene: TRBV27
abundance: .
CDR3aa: CASTPGTRNSPLHF

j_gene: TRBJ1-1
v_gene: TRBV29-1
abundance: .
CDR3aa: CSVESGGGGRNTEAFF

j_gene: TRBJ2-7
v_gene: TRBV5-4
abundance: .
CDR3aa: CASSPGGLGSYEQYF

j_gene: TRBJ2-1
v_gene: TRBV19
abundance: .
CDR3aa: CASSMVGEWEQFF

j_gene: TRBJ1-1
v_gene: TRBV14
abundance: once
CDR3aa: CASSRHGGASLEAFF

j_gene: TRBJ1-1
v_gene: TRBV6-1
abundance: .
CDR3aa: CASSSNEGANTEAFF

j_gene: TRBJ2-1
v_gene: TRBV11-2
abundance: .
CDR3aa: CASSLRGGPDEQFF

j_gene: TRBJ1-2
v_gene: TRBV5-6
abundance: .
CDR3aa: CASSPTPAGGGYGYTF

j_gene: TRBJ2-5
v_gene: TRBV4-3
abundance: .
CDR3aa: CASSHSTGGGETQYF

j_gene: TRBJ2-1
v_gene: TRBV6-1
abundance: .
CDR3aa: CASSRIGSGLNEQFF

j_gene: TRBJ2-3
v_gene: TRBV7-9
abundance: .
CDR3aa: CASSPILGGDTDTQYF

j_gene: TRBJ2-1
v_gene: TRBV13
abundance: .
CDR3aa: CASSSDQLPYNEQFF

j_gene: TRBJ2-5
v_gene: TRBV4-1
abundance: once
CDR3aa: CASSQEEIKETQYF

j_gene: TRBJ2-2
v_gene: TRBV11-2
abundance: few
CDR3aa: CASSLTGDTGELFF

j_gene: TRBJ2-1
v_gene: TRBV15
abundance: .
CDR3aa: CATSRGLTSLIYNEQFF

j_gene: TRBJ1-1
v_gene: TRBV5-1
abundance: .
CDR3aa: CASSLETGSNTEAFF

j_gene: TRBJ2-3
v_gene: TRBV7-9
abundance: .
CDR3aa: CASSLARTSGTDTQYF

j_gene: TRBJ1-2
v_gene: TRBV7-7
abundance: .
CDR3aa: CASTPEVGYTF

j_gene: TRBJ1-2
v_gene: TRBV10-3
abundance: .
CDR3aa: CAIGFEFGVGEEGYTF

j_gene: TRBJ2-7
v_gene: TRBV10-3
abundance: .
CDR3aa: CAIRSTPTGGDYEQYF

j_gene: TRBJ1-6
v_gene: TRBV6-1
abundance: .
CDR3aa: CASSEEGSYNSPLHF

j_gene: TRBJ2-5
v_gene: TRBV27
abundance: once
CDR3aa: CASSPGLQETQYF

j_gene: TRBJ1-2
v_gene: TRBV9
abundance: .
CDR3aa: CASSPIEKTGNYGYTF

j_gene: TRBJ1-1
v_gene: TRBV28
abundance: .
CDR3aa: CASSLLGAMNTEAFF

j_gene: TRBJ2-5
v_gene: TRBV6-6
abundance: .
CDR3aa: CASSYSGGGALETQYF

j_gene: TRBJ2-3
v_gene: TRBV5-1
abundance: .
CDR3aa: CASSLVTGTDTQYF

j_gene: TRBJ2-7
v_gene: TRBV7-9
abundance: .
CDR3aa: CASSLDWDGSGEQYF

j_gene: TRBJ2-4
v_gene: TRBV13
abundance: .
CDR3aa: CASSLVVEGNIQYF

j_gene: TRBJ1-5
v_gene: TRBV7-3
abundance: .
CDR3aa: CASSLTRRNQPQHF

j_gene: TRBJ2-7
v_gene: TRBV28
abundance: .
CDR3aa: CASRPGTSGGPCGEQYF

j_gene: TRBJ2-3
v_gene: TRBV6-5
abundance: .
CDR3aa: CASSHYDSGTDTQYF

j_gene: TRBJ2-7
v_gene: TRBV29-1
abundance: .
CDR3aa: CSAQIGTAYEQYF

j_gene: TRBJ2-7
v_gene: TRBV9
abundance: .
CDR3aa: CASSVGSAGGPYEQYF

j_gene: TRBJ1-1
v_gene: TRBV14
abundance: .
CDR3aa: CASRPRDSSPEAFF

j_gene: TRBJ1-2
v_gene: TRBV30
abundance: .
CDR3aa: CAWTPTGYGYTF

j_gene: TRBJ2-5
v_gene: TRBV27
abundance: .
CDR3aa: CASSPLLVEGGARETQYF

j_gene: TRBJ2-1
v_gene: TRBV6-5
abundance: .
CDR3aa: CASSKRLAGYNEQFF

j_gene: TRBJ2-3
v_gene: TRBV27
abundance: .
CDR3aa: CASSANSGTGGTDTQYF

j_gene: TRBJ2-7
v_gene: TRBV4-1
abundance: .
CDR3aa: CASSPMQTYEQYF

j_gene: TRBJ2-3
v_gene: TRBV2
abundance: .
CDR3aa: CASSDGVAGPTDTQYF

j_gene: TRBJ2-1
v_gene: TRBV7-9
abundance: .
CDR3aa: CASRPSGRNYNEQFF